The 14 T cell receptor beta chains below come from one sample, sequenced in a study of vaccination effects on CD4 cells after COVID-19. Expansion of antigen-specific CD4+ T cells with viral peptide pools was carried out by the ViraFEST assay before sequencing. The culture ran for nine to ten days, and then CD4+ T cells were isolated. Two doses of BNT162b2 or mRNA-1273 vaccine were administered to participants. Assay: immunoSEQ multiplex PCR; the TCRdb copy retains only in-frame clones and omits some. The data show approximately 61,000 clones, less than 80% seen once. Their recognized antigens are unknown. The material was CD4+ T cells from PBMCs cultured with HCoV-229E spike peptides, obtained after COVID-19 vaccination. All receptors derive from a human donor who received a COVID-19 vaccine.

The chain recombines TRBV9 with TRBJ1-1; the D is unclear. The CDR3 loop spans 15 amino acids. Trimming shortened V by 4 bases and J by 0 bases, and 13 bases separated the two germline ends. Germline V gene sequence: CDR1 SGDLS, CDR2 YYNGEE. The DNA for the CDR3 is TGTGCCAGCAGCTCCAGTGGGCGTATGAACACTGAAGCTTTCTTT. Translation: CASSSSGRMNTEAFF.

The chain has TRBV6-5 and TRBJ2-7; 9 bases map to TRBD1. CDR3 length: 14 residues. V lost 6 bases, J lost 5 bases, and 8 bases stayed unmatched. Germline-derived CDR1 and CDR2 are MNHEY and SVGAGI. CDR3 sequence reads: CASSPGTGIDEQYV. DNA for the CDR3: TGTGCCAGCAGCCCCGGGACAGGGATCGACGAGCAGTACGTC.

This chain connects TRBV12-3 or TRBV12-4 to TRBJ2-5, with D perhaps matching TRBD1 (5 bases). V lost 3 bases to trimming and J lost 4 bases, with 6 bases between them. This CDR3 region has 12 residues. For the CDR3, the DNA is TGTGCCAGCAGTTTTGGGGCAGAGACCCAGTACTTC. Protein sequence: CASSFGAETQYF.

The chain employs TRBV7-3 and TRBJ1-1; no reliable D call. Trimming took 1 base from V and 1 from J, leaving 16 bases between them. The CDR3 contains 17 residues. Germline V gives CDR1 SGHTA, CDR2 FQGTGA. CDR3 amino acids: CASSLISVGMGNTEAFF. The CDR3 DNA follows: TGTGCCAGCAGCTTAATTTCGGTGGGGATGGGGAACACTGAAGCTTTCTTT. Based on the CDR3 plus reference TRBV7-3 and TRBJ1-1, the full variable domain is GAGVSQTPSNKVTEKGKYVELRCDPISGHTALYWYRQSLGQGPEFLIYFQGTGAADDSGLPNDRFFAVRPEGSVSTLKIQRTERGDSAVYLCASSLISVGMGNTEAFFGQGTRLTVV.

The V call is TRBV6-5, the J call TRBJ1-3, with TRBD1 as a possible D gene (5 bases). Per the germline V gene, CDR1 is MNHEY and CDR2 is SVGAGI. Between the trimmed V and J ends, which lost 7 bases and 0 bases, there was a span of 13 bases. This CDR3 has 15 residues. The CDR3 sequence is CASIPGPLSGNTIYF. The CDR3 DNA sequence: TGTGCCAGCATACCAGGGCCACTCTCTGGAAACACCATATATTTT.

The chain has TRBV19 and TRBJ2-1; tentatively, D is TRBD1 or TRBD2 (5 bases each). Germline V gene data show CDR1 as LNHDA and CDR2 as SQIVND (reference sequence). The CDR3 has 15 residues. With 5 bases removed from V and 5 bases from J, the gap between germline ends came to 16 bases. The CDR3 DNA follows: TGTGCCAGTAGTTCGGACGGGACGGGCGACAATGAGCAGTTCTTC. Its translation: CASSSDGTGDNEQFF.

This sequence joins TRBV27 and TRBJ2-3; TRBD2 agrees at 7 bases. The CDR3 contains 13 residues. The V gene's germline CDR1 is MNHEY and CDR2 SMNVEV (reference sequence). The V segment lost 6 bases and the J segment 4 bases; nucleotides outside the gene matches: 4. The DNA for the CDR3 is TGTGCCAGCAGGCGACTAGCCCCAGATACGCAGTATTTT. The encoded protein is CASRRLAPDTQYF.

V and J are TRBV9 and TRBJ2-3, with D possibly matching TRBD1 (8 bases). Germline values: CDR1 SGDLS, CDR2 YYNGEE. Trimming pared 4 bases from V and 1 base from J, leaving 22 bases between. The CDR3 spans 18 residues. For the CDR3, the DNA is TGTGCCAGCAGCCCCTCGGGTCGACAGGGGAGGGGCACAGATACGCAGTATTTT. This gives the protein CASSPSGRQGRGTDTQYF.

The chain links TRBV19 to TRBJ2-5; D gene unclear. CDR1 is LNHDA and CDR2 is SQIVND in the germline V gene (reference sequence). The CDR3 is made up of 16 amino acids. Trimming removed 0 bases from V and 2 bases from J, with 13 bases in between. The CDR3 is CASSIDRGQPQETQYF. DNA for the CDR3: TGTGCCAGTAGTATAGACCGAGGCCAGCCGCAAGAGACCCAGTACTTC.

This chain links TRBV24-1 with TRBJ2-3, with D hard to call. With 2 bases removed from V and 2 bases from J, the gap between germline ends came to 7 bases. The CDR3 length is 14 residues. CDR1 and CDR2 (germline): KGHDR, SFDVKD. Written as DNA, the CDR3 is TGTGCCACCAGTGATTCCTCAGCCACAGATACGCAGTATTTT. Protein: CATSDSSATDTQYF.

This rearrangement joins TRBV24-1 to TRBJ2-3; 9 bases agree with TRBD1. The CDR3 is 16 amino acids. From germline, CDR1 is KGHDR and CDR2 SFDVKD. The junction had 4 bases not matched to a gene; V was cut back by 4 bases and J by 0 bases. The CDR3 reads CATSDPGQGSTDTQYF. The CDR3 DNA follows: TGTGCCACCAGTGACCCAGGACAGGGGAGCACAGATACGCAGTATTTT.

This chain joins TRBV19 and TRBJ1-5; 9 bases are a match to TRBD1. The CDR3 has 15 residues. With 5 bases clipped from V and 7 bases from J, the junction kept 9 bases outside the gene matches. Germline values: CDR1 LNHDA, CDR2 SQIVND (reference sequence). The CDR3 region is CASSRTQGAGQPQHF. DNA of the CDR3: TGTGCCAGTAGTCGAACACAGGGGGCTGGGCAGCCCCAGCATTTT. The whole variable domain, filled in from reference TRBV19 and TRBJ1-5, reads DGGITQSPKYLFRKEGQNVTLSCEQNLNHDAMYWYRQDPGQGLRLIYYSQIVNDFQKGDIAEGYSVSREKKESFPLTVTSAQKNPTAFYLCASSRTQGAGQPQHFGDGTRLSIL.

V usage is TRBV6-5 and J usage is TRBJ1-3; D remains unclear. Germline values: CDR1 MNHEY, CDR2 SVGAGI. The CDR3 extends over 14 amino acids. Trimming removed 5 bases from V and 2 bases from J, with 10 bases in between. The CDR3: CASSRTLTGNTIYF. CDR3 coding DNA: TGTGCCAGCAGTCGAACACTGACTGGAAACACCATATATTTT.

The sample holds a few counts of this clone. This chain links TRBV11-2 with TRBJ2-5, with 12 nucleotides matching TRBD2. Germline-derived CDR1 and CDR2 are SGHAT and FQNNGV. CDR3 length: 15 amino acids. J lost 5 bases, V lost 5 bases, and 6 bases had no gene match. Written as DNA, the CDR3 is TGTGCCAGCAGCCAAGGACTAGCGGGATATGAGACCCAGTACTTC. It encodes CASSQGLAGYETQYF.